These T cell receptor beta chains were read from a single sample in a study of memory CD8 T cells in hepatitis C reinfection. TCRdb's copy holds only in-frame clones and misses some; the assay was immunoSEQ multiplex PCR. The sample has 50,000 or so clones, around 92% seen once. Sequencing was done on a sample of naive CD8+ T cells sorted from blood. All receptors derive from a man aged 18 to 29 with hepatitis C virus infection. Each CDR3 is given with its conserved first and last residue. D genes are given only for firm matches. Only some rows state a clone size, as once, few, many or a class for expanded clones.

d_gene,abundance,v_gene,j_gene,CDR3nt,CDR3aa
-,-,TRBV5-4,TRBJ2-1,TGTGCCAGCACCTCTTCCGACAGAGCCTACAATGAGCAGTTCTTC,CASTSSDRAYNEQFF
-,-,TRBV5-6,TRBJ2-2,TGTGCCAGCAGCGCTCCGGGTAACACCGGGGAGCTGTTTTTT,CASSAPGNTGELFF
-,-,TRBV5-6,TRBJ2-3,TGTGCCAGCAGCACCGGACAACTTAGCACAGATACGCAGTATTTT,CASSTGQLSTDTQYF
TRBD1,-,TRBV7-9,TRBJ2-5,TGTGCCAGCAGCTTAGTACAGGGGGCGAAAGAGACCCAGTACTTC,CASSLVQGAKETQYF
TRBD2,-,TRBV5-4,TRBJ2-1,TGTGCCAGCAGCATGGACCCACTAGCGGGAGGGATCAATGAGCAGTTCTTC,CASSMDPLAGGINEQFF
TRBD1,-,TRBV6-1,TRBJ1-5,TGTGCCAGTCAGGGGGCATGGAGCAATCAGCCCCAGCATTTT,CASQGAWSNQPQHF
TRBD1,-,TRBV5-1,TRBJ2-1,TGCGCCAGCAGCTCGCTGACAGGGGGAATTGGAAATGAGCAGTTCTTC,CASSSLTGGIGNEQFF
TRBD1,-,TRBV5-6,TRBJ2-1,TGTGCCAGCAGGGCACAGGGGTGGTCCTACAATGAGCAGTTCTTC,CASRAQGWSYNEQFF
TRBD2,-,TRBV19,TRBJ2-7,TGTGCCAGTAGTATCGGACTAGCGGGAGTTAAATCCTACGAGCAGTACTTC,CASSIGLAGVKSYEQYF
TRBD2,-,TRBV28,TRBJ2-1,TGTGCCAGCAGTGTGCTCGGACTAGTCGACAATGAGCAGTTCTTC,CASSVLGLVDNEQFF
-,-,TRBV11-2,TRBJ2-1,TGTGCCAGCAGCTTAGCGCGGGATAGCAATGAGCAGTTCTTC,CASSLARDSNEQFF
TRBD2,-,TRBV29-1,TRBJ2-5,TGCAGCGCACAACTAGCGGGGGGAGGAGAGACCCAGTACTTC,CSAQLAGGGETQYF
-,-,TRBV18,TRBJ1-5,TGTGCCAGCTCGGTCGAACAGGTGAGGGGGCAGCCCCAGCATTTT,CASSVEQVRGQPQHF
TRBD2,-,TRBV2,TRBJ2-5,TGTGCCAGCAGTGTTTTCGAAGCGGGGGGGCAGGAGACCCAGTACTTC,CASSVFEAGGQETQYF
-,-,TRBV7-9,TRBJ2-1,TGTGCCAGCAGCGGACGGACTGCGAGCTCCTACAATGAGCAGTTCTTC,CASSGRTASSYNEQFF
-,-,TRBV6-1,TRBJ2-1,TGTGCCAGCAGTGTTACAGGGTACAGTGAGCAGTTCTTC,CASSVTGYSEQFF
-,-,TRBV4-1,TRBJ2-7,TGCGCCAGCAGCCAAGTGGGCAGGCCCTACGAGCAGTACTTC,CASSQVGRPYEQYF
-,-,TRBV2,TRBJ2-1,TGTGCCAGCAAGTGGGAGTCCTACAATGAGCAGTTCTTC,CASKWESYNEQFF
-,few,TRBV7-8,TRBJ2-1,TGTGCCAGCAGCTTAGCGGGGGCGCGGGAGCAGTTCTTC,CASSLAGAREQFF
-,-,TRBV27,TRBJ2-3,TGTGCCAGCAGTTTATCTATTCAGGGGAATACGCAGTATTTT,CASSLSIQGNTQYF
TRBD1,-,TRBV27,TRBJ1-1,TGTGCCAGCAGTCACTCCCGACAGGGGGGCACTGAAGCTTTCTTT,CASSHSRQGGTEAFF
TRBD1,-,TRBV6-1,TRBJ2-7,TGTGCCAGCAGTGAGGAAGGGACAGAAAGCTACGAGCAGTACTTC,CASSEEGTESYEQYF
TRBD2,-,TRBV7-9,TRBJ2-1,TGTGCCAGCAGCTTTTCTCCTAGCGGAAGCCCGAATGAGCAGTTCTTC,CASSFSPSGSPNEQFF
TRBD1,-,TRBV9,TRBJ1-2,TGTGCCAGCAGCCCATATGGGACAGCTTATGGCTACACCTTC,CASSPYGTAYGYTF
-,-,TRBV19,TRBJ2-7,TGTGCCAGTAGTAAGGGAGGTACCTACGAGCAGTACTTC,CASSKGGTYEQYF
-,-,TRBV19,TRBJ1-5,TGTGCCAGTAGTATTGGCGGCCTCGGGGATCAGCCCCAGCATTTT,CASSIGGLGDQPQHF
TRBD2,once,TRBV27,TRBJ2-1,TGTGCCAGCAGGCCCTGGGCTAGCGGGACCTACAATGAGCAGTTCTTC,CASRPWASGTYNEQFF
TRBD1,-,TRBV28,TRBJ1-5,TGTGCCAGCAGTTTGACAGGGAATATCCAGCCCCAGCATTTT,CASSLTGNIQPQHF
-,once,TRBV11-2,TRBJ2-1,TGTGCCAGCAGCTATGGGGGGAGTGAGCAGTTCTTC,CASSYGGSEQFF
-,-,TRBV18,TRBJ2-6,TGTGCCAGCTCACCAAGTCCCCCAACGAATCATTGTGAGGAATGCTCTGGGGCCAACGTCCTGACTTTC,CASSPSPPTNHCEECSGANVLTF
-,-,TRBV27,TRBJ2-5,TGTGCCAGCAGTTTTGGAGGGGACGAGACCCAGTACTTC,CASSFGGDETQYF
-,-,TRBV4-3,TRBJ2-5,TGCGCCAGCAGCCAAGAGTGGGCTTTCTCGGACAAAGAGACCCAGTACTTC,CASSQEWAFSDKETQYF
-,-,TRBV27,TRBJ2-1,TGTGCCAGCGCGTGGGACTCGAGCTCCTACAATGAGCAGTTCTTC,CASAWDSSSYNEQFF
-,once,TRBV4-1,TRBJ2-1,TGCGCCAGCAGCCAAGAGGGCACGGTCAATGAGCAGTTCTTC,CASSQEGTVNEQFF
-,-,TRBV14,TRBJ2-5,TGTGCCAGCAGCCAAGACTACTACCAAGAGACCCAGTACTTC,CASSQDYYQETQYF
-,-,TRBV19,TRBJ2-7,TGTGCCAGTAGTACAGGGGTCGAGCAGTACTTC,CASSTGVEQYF
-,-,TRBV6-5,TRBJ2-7,TGTGCCAGCAGGCGGTCCCTCTCTAGCTCCTACGAGCAGTACTTC,CASRRSLSSSYEQYF
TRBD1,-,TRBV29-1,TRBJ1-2,TGCAGCGTCAGCAGCGTTGAATCGGGACAGGGAGTTTATGGCTACACCTTC,CSVSSVESGQGVYGYTF
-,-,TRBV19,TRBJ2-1,TGTGCCAGCACTAGTCCTTCCTCCTACAATGAGCAGTTCTTC,CASTSPSSYNEQFF
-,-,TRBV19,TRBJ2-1,TGTGCCAGTAGTATCACAGGGAGCTCCTACAATGAGCAGTTCTTC,CASSITGSSYNEQFF
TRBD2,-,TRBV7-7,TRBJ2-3,TGTGCTAGCAGCTTTTCAGTAGCGGGAGGGGAAGATACGCAGTATTTT,CASSFSVAGGEDTQYF
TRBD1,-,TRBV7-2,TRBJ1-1,TGTGCCAGCAGCTTAACAGGGGCCGGGCGTGTATTCACTGAAGCTTTCTTT,CASSLTGAGRVFTEAFF
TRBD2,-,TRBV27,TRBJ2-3,TGTGCCAGCAGTCCGAGGACTAGCGCACCAGATACGCAGTATTTT,CASSPRTSAPDTQYF
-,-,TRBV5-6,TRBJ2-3,TGTGCCAGCAGCCCCGGTCGGGGTACGCAGTATTTT,CASSPGRGTQYF
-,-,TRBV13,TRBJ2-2,TGTGCCAGCAGCTTAGGGGAGAGCACCGGGGAGCTGTTTTTT,CASSLGESTGELFF
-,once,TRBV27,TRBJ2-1,TGTGCCAGCAGTTTACGGGGGGCTGATGAGCAGTTCTTC,CASSLRGADEQFF
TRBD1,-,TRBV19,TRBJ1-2,TGTGCCAGTAGCTCAGGGGGCGACTATGGCTACACCTTC,CASSSGGDYGYTF
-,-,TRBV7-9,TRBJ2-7,TGTGCCAGCAGCTTAGGGCAGGGGTTCGCCGAGCAGTACTTC,CASSLGQGFAEQYF